The 7 T cell receptor beta chains reported below all come from one sample, sequenced in a study of early T cells in non-severe SARS-CoV-2 infection. TCRdb used MiXCR to reprocess the 5' RACE reads, holding one entry per CDR3 protein. This table has 70,000 or so distinct CDR3 sequences, under 15% appearing once. The specimen was whole blood. These TCRs come from an adult who was a healthcare worker with PCR-confirmed SARS-CoV-2 infection or an uninfected control (not recorded which).

This clonotype was counted many times. This sequence joins TRBV6-1 and TRBJ2-7; D is possibly TRBD1 or TRBD2 (5 bases each). Trimming stripped 2 bases from V and 2 bases from J, with 10 bases between. CDR3 length: 14 amino acids. Germline V gene data show CDR1 as MNHNS and CDR2 as SASEGT. In nucleotides, the CDR3 is TGTGCCAGCAGTGAATACTTGGGGGCCTACGAGCAGTACTTC. Translated: CASSEYLGAYEQYF.

The chain recombines TRBV29-1 with TRBJ2-5; no definite D call. The germline V and J ends were trimmed by 3 bases and 3 bases, with 8 bases remaining between them. Per germline, CDR1 SQVTM and CDR2 ANQGSEA. This CDR3 spans 12 amino acids. The CDR3 DNA follows: TGCAGCGTTGATTCCCAAAAAGAGACCCAGTACTTC. It translates to CSVDSQKETQYF.

This chain links TRBV7-2 with TRBJ1-6, with 7 bases lining up with TRBD1. CDR3 size: 15 residues. Germline V gene sequence: CDR1 SGHTA, CDR2 FQGNSA. V was pared by 5 bases and J by 7 bases, with 8 bases of the junction left unmatched. The CDR3 DNA is TGTGCCAGCAGCACCCAGGGGGATCGGAATTCACCCCTCCACTTT. Protein: CASSTQGDRNSPLHF. The whole variable domain, filled in from reference TRBV7-2 and TRBJ1-6, reads GAGVSQSPSNKVTEKGKDVELRCDPISGHTALYWYRQSLGQGLEFLIYFQGNSAPDKSGLPSDRFSAERTGGSVSTLTIQRTQQEDSAVYLCASSTQGDRNSPLHFGNGTRLTVT.

V and J are TRBV29-1 and TRBJ1-2; possible D gene TRBD1, 5 bases. Trimming removed 3 bases at V and 4 bases at J, with 12 bases between. Germline CDR1 is SQVTM and CDR2 is ANQGSEA. This CDR3 comprises 13 residues. The CDR3 sequence is CSVDAGPSYGYTF. CDR3 sequence (DNA): TGCAGCGTTGACGCAGGGCCTAGCTATGGCTACACCTTC.

This clonotype was observed at least ten times. CDR3 in DNA: TGTGCCAGCAGTTACCGGGACAGGTCAAGTCAGCCCCAGCATTTT. Its translation: CASSYRDRSSQPQHF. The rearrangement uses TRBV6-2 or TRBV6-3 and TRBJ1-5; 8 bases fit TRBD1. The V gene's germline CDR1 is MNHEY and CDR2 SVGEGT. The CDR3 runs to 15 residues. The J segment lost 6 bases and the V segment lost 2 bases, leaving 6 bases of the junction unmatched.

In this sample, this clonotype turned up many times. The gene calls are TRBV19 and TRBJ2-3; TRBD1 might be the D (7 bases). Trimming pared 9 bases from V and 3 bases from J, leaving 13 bases between. Germline V gene lookup returns CDR1 LNHDA and CDR2 SQIVND (reference sequence). CDR3 size: 13 residues. The CDR3 coding sequence is TGTGCCAGCTGGACAGGAGGGACAGATACGCAGTATTTT. Its protein product is CASWTGGTDTQYF.

There are many counts of this clonotype. The chain couples TRBV20-1 to TRBJ1-5, with TRBD1 identical over 10 bases. Per the germline V gene, CDR1 is DFQATT and CDR2 is SNEGSKA (reference sequence). V shed 6 bases and J 5 bases; nucleotides not matched to a gene: 4. The CDR3 is made up of 13 amino acids. Written as DNA, the CDR3 is TGCAGTGCCGGGACAGGGGCCTATCAGCCCCAGCATTTT. Translating gives CSAGTGAYQPQHF.